Shown below are 28 T cell receptor beta chains from a single sample sequenced in a study of cytomegalovirus exposure and HLA in healthy donors. 60 Vbeta and 13 Jbeta primers were used in PCR. Libraries were prepared by immunoSEQ multiplex PCR; TCRdb keeps only in-frame clonotypes and omits some of them. Of about 170,000 clones listed, approximately 81% were seen once; the top ten hold about 2.5%. The material sequenced was PBMCs. Receptors originate from a man aged 25-45 years in good health and CMV-seropositive.

This clone turned up a few times. The chain has TRBV11-3 and TRBJ2-7; 7 bases line up with TRBD1. CDR1 is SGHNT, CDR2 YENEEA, per germline. The J segment lost 3 bases and the V segment lost 1 base, leaving 6 bases of the junction unmatched. CDR3 size: 15 residues. The CDR3 protein is CASSLGFRDSYEQYF. The CDR3 bases are TGTGCCAGCAGCTTAGGTTTCAGGGACAGCTACGAGCAGTACTTC.

The chain is built from TRBV29-1 and TRBJ1-3; tentatively, D is TRBD1 (5 bases). V shed 7 bases and J shed 3 bases, with 10 bases lying between them. The CDR3 runs 12 residues. Per the germline V gene, CDR1 is SQVTM and CDR2 is ANQGSEA. In nucleotides, the CDR3 is TGCAGCGCGGACACCAGTGGAAACACCATATATTTT. The encoded protein is CSADTSGNTIYF.

The CDR3 sequence is CASSLGTRDEQFF. In DNA form, the CDR3 reads TGTGCCAGCAGCTTGGGGACTAGGGATGAGCAGTTCTTC. V gene TRBV5-6 combines with J gene TRBJ2-1; 7 bases agree with TRBD2. V trimming: 0 bases; J trimming: 8 bases; junction bases outside the gene matches: 2. CDR1 is SGHDT, CDR2 YYEEEE, per germline. The CDR3 length is 13 residues.

The chain has TRBV10-3 and TRBJ2-1; TRBD2 aligns across 8 bases. The germline CDR1 and CDR2 sequences are ENHRY and SYGVKD. V trimming: 6 bases; J trimming: 3 bases; junction bases outside the gene matches: 7. The CDR3 covers 15 residues. The chain's CDR3 is CAISNPGLDYNEQFF. The CDR3 coding sequence is TGTGCCATCAGCAATCCGGGACTAGACTACAATGAGCAGTTCTTC.

V is TRBV29-1 and J is TRBJ1-5, with TRBD1 matching over 8 bases. The V gene's germline CDR1 is SQVTM and CDR2 ANQGSEA. The CDR3 loop spans 11 amino acids. Trimming at V came to 6 bases and at J to 14 bases, leaving 9 bases not matched to a gene. As DNA, the CDR3 is TGCAGCGTCTACAGGGGGGGGGAAAAGCATTTT. The encoded protein is CSVYRGGEKHF.

The chain couples TRBV7-2 to TRBJ2-1; TRBD1 aligns across 7 bases. Losses at the gene ends were 6 bases for V and 2 bases for J; bases not matched to a gene: 7. CDR3 size: 15 residues. CDR1 and CDR2 from the germline V gene are SGHTA and FQGNSA. The CDR3 spells CASRQDRWTYNEQFF. CDR3 in DNA: TGTGCCAGCAGGCAGGACAGGTGGACCTACAATGAGCAGTTCTTC.

The gene calls are TRBV5-5 and TRBJ2-1; TRBD1 agrees at 9 bases. The CDR3 spans 14 residues. The germline CDR1 and CDR2 sequences are SGHKS and YYEKEE (reference sequence). V lost 2 bases to trimming and J lost 9 bases; unmatched junction nucleotides: 6. The DNA of the CDR3 is TGTGCCAGCAGCTTAGGGACAGGGAATGTTGAGCAGTTCTTC. Translating gives CASSLGTGNVEQFF.

The genes are TRBV5-6 and TRBJ2-4; D might be TRBD2 (7 bases). The CDR3 consists of 15 residues. V was shortened by 0 bases and J by 6 bases, with 13 bases between the two germline ends. The germline V gene has CDR1 SGHDT and CDR2 YYEEEE. As DNA, the CDR3 is TGTGCCAGCAGCTTGGGGGCGGGGGCGGGAAACATTCAGTACTTC. Its translation is CASSLGAGAGNIQYF.

The chain uses TRBV28 and TRBJ2-1; D unclear. Germline V gene sequence: CDR1 MDHEN, CDR2 SYDVKM. The CDR3 covers 16 residues. Deletions cut 4 bases from V and 2 bases from J, with 15 bases between. CDR3 nucleotide sequence: TGTGCCAGCAGTTCCCTCTACAGTACCACCTACAATGAGCAGTTCTTC. Translating it yields CASSSLYSTTYNEQFF. Full variable domain (rest looked up from reference TRBV28 and TRBJ2-1): DVKVTQSSRYLVKRTGEKVFLECVQDMDHENMFWYRQDPGLGLRLIYFSYDVKMKEKGDIPEGYSVSREKKERFSLILESASTNQTSMYLCASSSLYSTTYNEQFFGPGTRLTVL.

V usage is TRBV4-1 and J usage is TRBJ2-1; unclear D gene. This CDR3 contains 16 residues. The V gene lost 3 bases and the J gene lost 8 bases, with 20 bases spanning the gap. CDR1 is MGHRA and CDR2 is YSYEKL in the germline V gene. The CDR3: CASSHLGRRRTDEQFF. CDR3 nucleotide sequence: TGCGCCAGCAGCCATCTAGGTCGTCGGCGAACTGATGAGCAGTTCTTC.

V usage is TRBV7-8 and J usage is TRBJ1-2; 7 bases align to TRBD1. The CDR3 is 13 amino acids. Germline values: CDR1 SGHVS, CDR2 FQNEAQ. After removal of 6 bases from V and 2 bases from J, the junction contained 3 bases not matched to a gene. In nucleotides, the CDR3 is TGTGCCAGCAGACGGGACAGCAACTATGGCTACACCTTC. This gives the protein CASRRDSNYGYTF.

V and J are TRBV4-1 and TRBJ2-1; the D gene is possibly TRBD2 (5 bases). The germline CDR1 and CDR2 sequences are MGHRA and YSYEKL. V was cut by 4 bases and J by 8 bases, with 24 bases left in between. The CDR3 has 17 residues. Written as DNA, the CDR3 is TGCGCCAGCAGCCCTGGTTGGATGAGCGGAGACTGGGATGAGCAGTTCTTC. Translated, it gives CASSPGWMSGDWDEQFF.

The chain couples TRBV11-3 to TRBJ2-1; no clear D gene. Germline CDR1 reads SGHNT; CDR2 reads YENEEA. Trimming removed 4 bases at V and 5 bases at J, with 6 bases between. The CDR3 length is 12 residues. CDR3 nucleotide sequence: TGTGCCAGCAGCTCTCAGAACAATGAGCAGTTCTTC. Residues: CASSSQNNEQFF.

J is TRBJ2-5 and V is TRBV5-4, with 9 bases lining up with TRBD2. With V trimmed by 7 bases and J by 3 bases, 7 bases remained unmatched. The CDR3 is made up of 14 amino acids. Germline lookup yields CDR1 SGHNT and CDR2 YYREEE (reference sequence). CDR3 region: CASAPTSGKETQYF. The CDR3 region has the DNA TGTGCCAGCGCGCCGACTAGCGGTAAAGAGACCCAGTACTTC.

CDR3 DNA: TGTGCCAGTGGCCAGGTTGGGTTTGGGGAGACCCAGTACTTC. As protein: CASGQVGFGETQYF. The rearrangement uses TRBV6-5 and TRBJ2-5; D is unclear. Germline-derived CDR1 and CDR2 are MNHEY and SVGAGI. V was trimmed by 9 bases and J by 5 bases, leaving 19 bases between them. The CDR3 contains 14 residues.

The rearrangement joins TRBV18 to TRBJ2-5; a weak D match, TRBD1 (5 bases). Per germline, CDR1 KGHSH and CDR2 LQKENI. CDR3 length equals 14 residues. Trimming shortened V by 4 bases and J by 2 bases, and 11 bases separated the two germline ends. CDR3 in amino acids: CASSLSDSQETQYF. The CDR3 DNA reads TGTGCCAGCTCACTGTCTGACAGTCAAGAGACCCAGTACTTC.

The CDR3 nucleotides are TGTGCCAGCGCTCCCGGCGACTTCCTCACAGATACGCAGTATTTT. It encodes CASAPGDFLTDTQYF. V and J are TRBV9 and TRBJ2-3; D not certain. V was clipped by 7 bases and J by 2 bases, with 17 bases between them. Germline V lookup: CDR1 SGDLS, CDR2 YYNGEE. The CDR3 length is 15 residues.

This clone was counted a single time. This chain uses TRBV7-2 with TRBJ2-7; possibly TRBD2 for D (5 bases). This CDR3 region has 14 residues. The germline CDR1 and CDR2 sequences are SGHTA and FQGNSA. V was shortened by 6 bases and J by 6 bases, with 18 bases between the two germline ends. The CDR3 region is CASSPGLLYSEQYF. The CDR3 region has the DNA TGTGCCAGCAGTCCCGGACTGTTGTATTCCGAGCAGTACTTC. Together with reference TRBV7-2 and TRBJ2-7, the CDR3 gives the full variable domain: GAGVSQSPSNKVTEKGKDVELRCDPISGHTALYWYRQSLGQGLEFLIYFQGNSAPDKSGLPSDRFSAERTGGSVSTLTIQRTQQEDSAVYLCASSPGLLYSEQYFGPGTRLTVT.

The CDR3 sequence: CASRFVGGHTEAFF. The DNA for the CDR3 is TGTGCCAGCAGATTTGTTGGTGGGCACACTGAAGCTTTCTTT. The genes are TRBV27 and TRBJ1-1; D uncertain. CDR1 and CDR2 (germline): MNHEY, SMNVEV (reference sequence). With 6 bases removed from V and 3 bases from J, the gap between germline ends came to 14 bases. The length of the CDR3 is 14 residues.

The chain is built from TRBV2 and TRBJ2-7; possible D gene TRBD2, 6 bases. The CDR3 has 12 amino acids. V shed 4 bases and J shed 6 bases, with 10 bases lying between them. The germline V gene has CDR1 SNHLY and CDR2 FYNNEI. Written as DNA, the CDR3 is TGTGCCAGCAGTGTGTCAGCGGGCGAGCAGTACGTC. Protein sequence: CASSVSAGEQYV.

The chain uses TRBV29-1 and TRBJ2-3; TRBD1 matches 8 bases. With V trimmed by 4 bases and J by 1 base, 4 bases remained unmatched. This CDR3 is 14 amino acids long. Germline lookup yields CDR1 SQVTM and CDR2 ANQGSEA. The CDR3 DNA reads TGCAGCGTTGCGGGACAGGATCGCACAGATACGCAGTATTTT. Its protein is CSVAGQDRTDTQYF.

The chain combines TRBV18 with TRBJ1-1; 9 bases match TRBD1. The CDR3 loop spans 15 amino acids. The trim removed 6 bases at V and 3 bases at J, leaving 8 bases unmatched. Germline V gene data show CDR1 as KGHSH and CDR2 as LQKENI. The chain's CDR3 is CASSPQQGADTEAFF. Here the CDR3 DNA reads TGTGCCAGCTCGCCCCAACAGGGGGCGGACACTGAAGCTTTCTTT. The full variable domain, in which reference TRBV18 and TRBJ1-1 provide the parts outside the CDR3, is NAGVMQNPRHLVRRRGQEARLRCSPMKGHSHVYWYRQLPEEGLKFMVYLQKENIIDESGMPKERFSAEFPKEGPSILRIQQVVRGDSAAYFCASSPQQGADTEAFFGQGTRLTVV.

The chain recombines TRBV5-1 with TRBJ2-3, with a possible D match to TRBD2 (5 bases). The CDR3 is 14 amino acids. Trimming cost V 2 bases and J 2 bases, with 9 bases left between them. The V gene's germline CDR1 is SGHRS and CDR2 YFSETQ. In nucleotides, the CDR3 is TGCGCCAGCAGCTTACTAGGAGACACAGATACGCAGTATTTT. Encoded protein: CASSLLGDTDTQYF.

The rearrangement uses TRBV6-6 and TRBJ2-1, with 8 nucleotides matching TRBD1. Germline CDR1 and CDR2: MNHNY and SVGAGI (reference sequence). The junction had 5 bases not matched to a gene; V was cut back by 6 bases and J by 1 base. CDR3 length: 15 residues. The CDR3 here is CASSDRGRSYNEQFF. DNA of the CDR3: TGTGCCAGCAGCGACAGGGGAAGGTCCTACAATGAGCAGTTCTTC.

The chain joins TRBV4-1 to TRBJ2-1; the match to TRBD2 covers 8 bases. The J segment lost 2 bases and the V segment lost 4 bases, leaving 7 bases of the junction unmatched. The CDR3 length is 16 residues. Germline CDR1 is MGHRA and CDR2 is YSYEKL. CDR3 coding DNA: TGCGCCAGCAGCCCCAGACCGGGAGGGCCCTACAATGAGCAGTTCTTC. This sequence encodes CASSPRPGGPYNEQFF.

In DNA, the CDR3 is TGTGCCAGCAGCGTAGGGAATCTCAGCGGGGAGCAGTACGTC. It codes for CASSVGNLSGEQYV. The chain recombines TRBV9 with TRBJ2-7; TRBD2 might be the D (6 bases). The CDR3 consists of 14 residues. Germline V gene data show CDR1 as SGDLS and CDR2 as YYNGEE. V lost 0 bases to trimming and J lost 7 bases, with 14 bases between them.

The genes are TRBV9 and TRBJ2-2; D not resolved. Per the germline V gene, CDR1 is SGDLS and CDR2 is YYNGEE. Trimming cost V 3 bases and J 0 bases, with 6 bases left between them. The CDR3 covers 14 residues. This CDR3 is CASSATANTGELFF. The DNA of the CDR3 is TGTGCCAGCAGCGCCACAGCGAACACCGGGGAGCTGTTTTTT.

The V call is TRBV11-3, the J call TRBJ1-1; 10 bases align to TRBD1. The V and J ends lost 5 bases and 4 bases, in that order; junction bases with no gene match: 7. Germline V gene sequence: CDR1 SGHNT, CDR2 YENEEA. The CDR3 spans 15 residues. The CDR3 protein is CASSQGTGVSTEAFF. The CDR3 DNA is TGTGCCAGCAGCCAAGGGACAGGGGTGAGCACTGAAGCTTTCTTT.